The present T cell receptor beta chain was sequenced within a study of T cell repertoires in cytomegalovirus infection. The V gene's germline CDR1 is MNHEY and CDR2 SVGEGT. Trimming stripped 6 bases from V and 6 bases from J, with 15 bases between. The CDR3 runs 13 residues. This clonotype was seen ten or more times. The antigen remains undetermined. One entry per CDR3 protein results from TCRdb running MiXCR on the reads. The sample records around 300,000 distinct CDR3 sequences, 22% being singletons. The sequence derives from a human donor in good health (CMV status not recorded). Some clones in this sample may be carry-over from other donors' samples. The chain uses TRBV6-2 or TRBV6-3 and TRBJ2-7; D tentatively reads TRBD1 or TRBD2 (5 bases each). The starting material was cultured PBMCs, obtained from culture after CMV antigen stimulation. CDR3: CASRAIGAGEQYV. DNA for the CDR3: TGTGCCAGCAGGGCAATCGGGGCTGGCGAGCAGTACGTC.